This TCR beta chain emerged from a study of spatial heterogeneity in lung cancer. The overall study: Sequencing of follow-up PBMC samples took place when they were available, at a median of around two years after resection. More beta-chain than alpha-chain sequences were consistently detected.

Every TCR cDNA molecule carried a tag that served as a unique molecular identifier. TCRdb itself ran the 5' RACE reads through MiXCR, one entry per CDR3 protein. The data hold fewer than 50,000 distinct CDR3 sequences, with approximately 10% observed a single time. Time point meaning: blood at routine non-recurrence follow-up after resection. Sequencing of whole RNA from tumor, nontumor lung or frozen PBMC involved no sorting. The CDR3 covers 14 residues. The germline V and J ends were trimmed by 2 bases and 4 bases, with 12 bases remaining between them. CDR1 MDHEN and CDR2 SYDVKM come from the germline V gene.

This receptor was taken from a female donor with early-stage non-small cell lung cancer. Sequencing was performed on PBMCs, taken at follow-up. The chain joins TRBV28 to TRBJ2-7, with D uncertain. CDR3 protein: CASSLRLLDYEQYF. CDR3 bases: TGTGCCAGCAGTTTAAGGCTGTTGGATTACGAGCAGTACTTC.